The 22 T cell receptor beta chains given below trace back to one sample, sequenced in a study of chemoradiotherapy in HPV16-positive cancers. Profiling relied on immunoSEQ multiplex PCR, and the TCRdb table lists in-frame clones only, not all of them. The sample consists of about 20,000 clones, around nine tenths of them appearing once. The sequencing used blood, collected from a patient who underwent chemoradiotherapy. The receptors shown here come from a human donor with HPV-associated anogenital cancer.

The rearrangement joins TRBV5-1 to TRBJ1-4; a weak D match, TRBD1 (6 bases). Germline CDR1 SGHRS, CDR2 YFSETQ. V was shortened by 0 bases and J by 7 bases, with 10 bases between the two germline ends. This CDR3 has 14 residues. CDR3 coding DNA: TGCGCCAGCAGCTTGGTTCAGGGGAGTGAAAAACTGTTTTTT. It is translated as CASSLVQGSEKLFF.

This chain connects TRBV19 to TRBJ1-5, with D possibly TRBD1 on 5 matching bases. The CDR3 covers 13 residues. V was shortened by 10 bases and J by 5 bases, with 15 bases between the two germline ends. In germline, CDR1 is LNHDA, CDR2 SQIVND (reference sequence). In DNA, the CDR3 is TGTGCCACCGGGGACGTCGTATATCAGCCCCAGCATTTT. This encodes CATGDVVYQPQHF.

This rearrangement joins TRBV4-1 to TRBJ2-3; 8 bases map to TRBD1. Germline V gene sequence: CDR1 MGHRA, CDR2 YSYEKL. J gave up 5 bases and V 4 bases, and 2 bases lay outside the gene matches. The CDR3 totals 13 residues. CDR3 nucleotide sequence: TGCGCCAGCAGCCGAGACAGGGGAGATACGCAGTATTTT. Translation gives CASSRDRGDTQYF.

This clone showed up just a few times. The rearrangement uses TRBV6-1 and TRBJ1-5, with 9 bases that match TRBD1. The CDR3 sequence is 15 residues long. Germline CDR1 reads MNHNS; CDR2 reads SASEGT. V was pared by 6 bases and J by 5 bases, with 8 bases of the junction left unmatched. CDR3 region: CASRTGDRAYQPQHF. The CDR3 nucleotides are TGTGCCAGCAGGACAGGGGACAGGGCGTATCAGCCCCAGCATTTT.

This clone is a singleton in its sample. This chain's CDR3 is CASSYRGGGTDTQYF. CDR3 bases: TGTGCCAGCAGTTACCGGGGGGGCGGGACAGATACGCAGTATTTT. The genes are TRBV11-3 and TRBJ2-3, with 8 nucleotides matching TRBD2. The V gene's germline CDR1 is SGHNT and CDR2 YENEEA. Trimming at V came to 6 bases and at J to 3 bases, leaving 8 bases not matched to a gene. This CDR3 comprises 15 residues.

This chain connects TRBV7-9 to TRBJ1-5; 8 nucleotides match TRBD1. The CDR3 contains 13 residues. V lost 4 bases, J lost 5 bases, and 1 base stayed unmatched. Germline-derived CDR1 and CDR2 are SEHNR and FQNEAQ (reference sequence). CDR3 bases: TGTGCCAGCAGCTCGACAGGGGATCAGCCCCAGCATTTT. This gives the protein CASSSTGDQPQHF. Combining the CDR3 with reference TRBV7-9 and TRBJ1-5 gives the whole variable domain DTGVSQNPRHKITKRGQNVTFRCDPISEHNRLYWYRQTLGQGPEFLTYFQNEAQLEKSRLLSDRFSAERPKGSFSTLEIQRTEQGDSAMYLCASSSTGDQPQHFGDGTRLSIL.

This chain joins TRBV5-4 and TRBJ2-3; 9 positions agree with TRBD2. V was pared by 3 bases and J by 2 bases, with 7 bases of the junction left unmatched. The CDR3 loop spans 16 amino acids. CDR1 SGHNT and CDR2 YYREEE come from the germline V gene (reference sequence). The CDR3 loop reads CASSWGAGGNTDTQYF. CDR3 in DNA: TGTGCCAGCAGCTGGGGCGCGGGGGGGAACACAGATACGCAGTATTTT.

This chain connects TRBV5-1 to TRBJ1-4, with TRBD1 as a possible D gene (6 bases). V was pared by 3 bases and J by 8 bases, with 17 bases between. From germline, CDR1 is SGHRS and CDR2 YFSETQ. The CDR3 runs to 15 residues. The CDR3 spells CASSSTGGQQEKLFF. In nucleotides, the CDR3 is TGCGCCAGCAGCTCGACCGGGGGCCAACAAGAAAAACTGTTTTTT.

The CDR3 DNA follows: TGTGCCTGGGGAGGACTGGGGAACACTGAAGCTTTCTTT. This gives the protein CAWGGLGNTEAFF. This chain links TRBV30 with TRBJ1-1; D call uncertain. The germline gives CDR1 GTSNPN, CDR2 SVGIG (reference sequence). The CDR3 has 13 residues. V dropped 5 bases and J dropped 1 base, with 11 bases sitting between them.

The V gene is TRBV2, the J gene TRBJ1-5, with 12 nucleotides matching TRBD1. The CDR3 sequence is 14 residues long. Germline V lookup: CDR1 SNHLY, CDR2 FYNNEI. Trimming took 6 bases from V and 7 from J; bases not matched to a gene: 4. The CDR3 here is CASRGQGAGQPQHF. The DNA for the CDR3 is TGTGCCAGCAGGGGACAGGGGGCGGGGCAGCCCCAGCATTTT. Looking up the rest from reference TRBV2 and TRBJ1-5 gives the full variable domain: EPEVTQTPSHQVTQMGQEVILRCVPISNHLYFYWYRQILGQKVEFLVSFYNNEISEKSEIFDDQFSVERPDGSNFTLKIRSTKLEDSAMYFCASRGQGAGQPQHFGDGTRLSIL.

The chain has TRBV19 and TRBJ1-2; a possible D gene is TRBD1 (5 bases). The CDR3 sequence is 15 residues long. Trimming stripped 2 bases from V and 2 bases from J, with 12 bases between. Germline lookup yields CDR1 LNHDA and CDR2 SQIVND (reference sequence). CDR3 residues: CASSIRGQPNYGYTF. As DNA, the CDR3 is TGTGCCAGTAGTATACGAGGACAACCCAACTATGGCTACACCTTC.

The rearrangement joins TRBV19 to TRBJ1-1; no clear D gene. V lost 7 bases and J lost 2, with 2 bases in between. The germline V gene encodes CDR1 LNHDA and CDR2 SQIVND (reference sequence). CDR3 length equals 10 residues. The CDR3: CASKNTEAFF. In nucleotides, the CDR3 is TGTGCCAGTAAAAACACTGAAGCTTTCTTT.

The chain links TRBV4-2 to TRBJ1-5; D is perhaps TRBD1 (5 bases). The germline V gene has CDR1 LGHNA and CDR2 YNFKEQ. The germline V and J ends were trimmed by 0 bases and 5 bases, with 11 bases remaining between them. The CDR3 consists of 15 residues. CDR3 nucleotides: TGTGCCAGCAGCCAAGAATGGGTGGGGGATCAGCCCCAGCATTTT. This sequence encodes CASSQEWVGDQPQHF.

This clone was recorded once. This chain joins TRBV5-4 and TRBJ2-7; TRBD1 aligns across 7 bases. The CDR3 is 13 amino acids. V was pared by 5 bases and J by 5 bases, with 7 bases of the junction left unmatched. Germline values: CDR1 SGHNT, CDR2 YYREEE (reference sequence). For the CDR3, the DNA is TGTGCCAGCAGTATACAGGGGAAAAACGAGCAGTACTTC. This translates into CASSIQGKNEQYF.

The chain is built from TRBV7-9 and TRBJ2-3; 9 bases line up with TRBD2. V dropped 5 bases and J dropped 3; count of bases not matched to a gene: 18. The CDR3 contains 19 residues. Germline CDR1 is SEHNR and CDR2 is FQNEAQ (reference sequence). The chain's CDR3 is CASSARGQWRGGRTDTQYF. CDR3 nucleotides: TGTGCCAGCAGCGCAAGGGGTCAATGGCGGGGGGGTAGGACAGATACGCAGTATTTT.

The J gene is TRBJ2-1, the V gene TRBV2; the match to TRBD2 covers 8 bases. The germline gives CDR1 SNHLY, CDR2 FYNNEI. The CDR3 is made up of 15 amino acids. The V segment lost 4 bases and the J segment 2 bases; nucleotides outside the gene matches: 4. CDR3 region: CASSGRGAPYNEQFF. In nucleotides, the CDR3 is TGTGCCAGCAGTGGGCGGGGGGCCCCCTACAATGAGCAGTTCTTC.

CDR3 in amino acids: CASARGGNQPQHF. The CDR3, as DNA: TGTGCCAGCGCCCGAGGGGGCAATCAGCCCCAGCATTTT. The chain couples TRBV6-1 to TRBJ1-5, with D possibly matching TRBD1 (5 bases). V shed 8 bases and J shed 2 bases, with 10 bases lying between them. Per the germline V gene, CDR1 is MNHNS and CDR2 is SASEGT. The CDR3 loop spans 13 amino acids.

In its sample, this clone was seen a few times. J is TRBJ1-2 and V is TRBV10-1; D remains ambiguous. CDR3 length: 11 amino acids. The ends were cut back, 6 bases at V and 4 bases at J, with 6 bases in the middle. The germline V gene has CDR1 WNHNN and CDR2 SYGVQD (reference sequence). CDR3 DNA: TGCGCCAGCAGGGGATCCTATGGCTACACCTTC. This codes for CASRGSYGYTF.

The gene calls are TRBV7-9 and TRBJ2-2, with 7 bases fitting TRBD1. The CDR3 is 14 amino acids. V trimming: 11 bases; J trimming: 0 bases; junction bases outside the gene matches: 6. The germline gives CDR1 SEHNR, CDR2 FQNEAQ (reference sequence). The CDR3: CAGDRETNTGELFF. CDR3 sequence (DNA): TGTGCCGGAGACAGGGAAACGAACACCGGGGAGCTGTTTTTT. Based on the CDR3 plus reference TRBV7-9 and TRBJ2-2, the full variable domain is DTGVSQNPRHKITKRGQNVTFRCDPISEHNRLYWYRQTLGQGPEFLTYFQNEAQLEKSRLLSDRFSAERPKGSFSTLEIQRTEQGDSAMYLCAGDRETNTGELFFGEGSRLTVL.

V gene TRBV7-3 combines with J gene TRBJ2-2; unclear D gene. V was trimmed by 7 bases and J by 1 base, leaving 13 bases between them. Germline V CDR1 and CDR2: SGHTA, FQGTGA. This CDR3 contains 15 residues. The CDR3 loop is CASKSSPVNTGELFF. The CDR3 region has the DNA TGTGCCAGCAAGTCATCCCCTGTGAACACCGGGGAGCTGTTTTTT.

This clone was detected once. CDR3 loop: CASSPRVGKRTDTQYF. CDR3 nucleotides: TGTGCCAGCAGCCCACGCGTGGGGAAGAGGACAGATACGCAGTATTTT. The rearrangement joins TRBV11-2 to TRBJ2-3; D remains ambiguous. This CDR3 contains 16 residues. V was shortened by 5 bases and J by 3 bases, with 18 bases between the two germline ends. Germline lookup yields CDR1 SGHAT and CDR2 FQNNGV.

The V and J genes are TRBV25-1 and TRBJ1-1; the D is unclear. Trimming left V 10 bases short and J 0 bases short, with 9 bases between. The CDR3 covers 12 residues. Germline V gives CDR1 MGHDK, CDR2 SYGVNS. The CDR3 DNA sequence: TGTGCCACCCGGAGGATGAACACTGAAGCTTTCTTT. Translation: CATRRMNTEAFF.